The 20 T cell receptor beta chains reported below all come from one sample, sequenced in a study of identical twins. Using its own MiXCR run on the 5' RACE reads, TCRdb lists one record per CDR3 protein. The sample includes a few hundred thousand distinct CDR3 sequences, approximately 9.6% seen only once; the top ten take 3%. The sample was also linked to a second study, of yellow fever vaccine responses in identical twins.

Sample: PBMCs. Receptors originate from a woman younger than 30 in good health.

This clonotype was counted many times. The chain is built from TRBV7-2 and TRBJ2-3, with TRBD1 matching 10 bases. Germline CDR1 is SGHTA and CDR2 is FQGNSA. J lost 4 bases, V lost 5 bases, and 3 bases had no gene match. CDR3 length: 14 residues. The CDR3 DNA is TGTGCCAGCAGCCGAGGACAGGGGGCAGATACGCAGTATTTT. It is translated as CASSRGQGADTQYF.

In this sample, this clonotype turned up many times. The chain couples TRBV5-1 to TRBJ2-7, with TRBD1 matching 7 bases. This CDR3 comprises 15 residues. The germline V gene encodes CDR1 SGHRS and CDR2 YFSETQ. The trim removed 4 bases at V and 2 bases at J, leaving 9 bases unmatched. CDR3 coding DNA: TGCGCCAGCAGCCCCTCACAGGGGACGACCTACGAGCAGTACTTC. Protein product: CASSPSQGTTYEQYF.

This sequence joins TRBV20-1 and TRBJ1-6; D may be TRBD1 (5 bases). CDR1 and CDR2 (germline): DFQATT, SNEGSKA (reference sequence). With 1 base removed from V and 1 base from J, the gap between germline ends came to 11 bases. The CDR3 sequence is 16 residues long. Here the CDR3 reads CSARVQGISYNSPLHF. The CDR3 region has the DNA TGCAGTGCTAGAGTGCAGGGTATATCCTATAATTCACCCCTCCACTTT.

The CDR3 nucleotides read TGTGCCAGCAGTTTATCAGGGGGCTGGGTGGTTCGTGAAAAACTGTTTTTT. It codes for CASSLSGGWVVREKLFF. This chain uses TRBV27 with TRBJ1-4, with TRBD1 matching 7 bases. Germline trimming cut 0 bases from V and 7 bases from J; bases unmatched to any gene: 11. Germline V gene lookup returns CDR1 MNHEY and CDR2 SMNVEV (reference sequence). The CDR3 has 17 residues.

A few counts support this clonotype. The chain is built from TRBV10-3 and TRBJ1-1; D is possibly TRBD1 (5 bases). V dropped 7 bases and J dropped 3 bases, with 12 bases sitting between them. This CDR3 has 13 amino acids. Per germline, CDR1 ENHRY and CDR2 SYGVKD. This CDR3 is CAIKGHPDTEAFF. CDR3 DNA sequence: TGTGCCATCAAGGGGCACCCGGACACTGAAGCTTTCTTT.

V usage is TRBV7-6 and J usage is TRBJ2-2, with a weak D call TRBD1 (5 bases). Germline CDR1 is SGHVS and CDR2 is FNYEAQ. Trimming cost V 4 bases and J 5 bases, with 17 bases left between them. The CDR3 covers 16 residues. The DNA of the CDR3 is TGTGCCAGCAGCTCCGCGCAGGGTCTTAGAACCGGGGAGCTGTTTTTT. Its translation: CASSSAQGLRTGELFF.

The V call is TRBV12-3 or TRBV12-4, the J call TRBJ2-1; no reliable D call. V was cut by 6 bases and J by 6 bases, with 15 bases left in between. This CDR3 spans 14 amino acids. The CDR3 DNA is TGTGCCAGCAGGTGGAGTGGCGGACGCAATGAGCAGTTCTTC. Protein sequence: CASRWSGGRNEQFF.

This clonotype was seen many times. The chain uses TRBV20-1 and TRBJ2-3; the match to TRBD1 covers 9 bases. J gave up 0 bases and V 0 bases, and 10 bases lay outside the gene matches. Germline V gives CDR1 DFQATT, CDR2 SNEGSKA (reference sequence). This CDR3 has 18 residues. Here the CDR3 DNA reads TGCAGTGCTAGAGATCTTTACTCGGACAGGGGTAGCACAGATACGCAGTATTTT. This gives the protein CSARDLYSDRGSTDTQYF.

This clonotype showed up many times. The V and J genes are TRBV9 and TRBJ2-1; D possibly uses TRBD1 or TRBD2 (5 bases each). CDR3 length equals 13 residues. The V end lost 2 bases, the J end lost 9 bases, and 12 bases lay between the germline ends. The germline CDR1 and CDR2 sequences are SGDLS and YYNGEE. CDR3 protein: CASSVGVLGEQFF. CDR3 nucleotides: TGTGCCAGCAGCGTGGGGGTCTTGGGTGAGCAGTTCTTC.

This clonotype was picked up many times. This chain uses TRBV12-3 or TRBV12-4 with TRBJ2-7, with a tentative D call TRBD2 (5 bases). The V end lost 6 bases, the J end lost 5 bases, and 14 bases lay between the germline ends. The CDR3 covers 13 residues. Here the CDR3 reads CASRLSGVDEQYF. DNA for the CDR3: TGTGCCAGCAGGCTCTCCGGGGTAGACGAGCAGTACTTC.

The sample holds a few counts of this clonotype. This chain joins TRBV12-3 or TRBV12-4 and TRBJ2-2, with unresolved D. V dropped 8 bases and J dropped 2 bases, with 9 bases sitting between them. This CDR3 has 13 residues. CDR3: CASHYINTGELFF. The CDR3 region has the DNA TGTGCCAGCCATTATATAAACACCGGGGAGCTGTTTTTT.

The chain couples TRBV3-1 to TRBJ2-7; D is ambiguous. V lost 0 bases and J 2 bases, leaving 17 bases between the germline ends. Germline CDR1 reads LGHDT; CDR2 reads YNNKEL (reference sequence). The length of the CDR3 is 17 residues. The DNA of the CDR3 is TGTGCCAGCAGCCAAGAGCTTTTGTCAGGTTTAGCCTACGAGCAGTACTTC. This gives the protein CASSQELLSGLAYEQYF.

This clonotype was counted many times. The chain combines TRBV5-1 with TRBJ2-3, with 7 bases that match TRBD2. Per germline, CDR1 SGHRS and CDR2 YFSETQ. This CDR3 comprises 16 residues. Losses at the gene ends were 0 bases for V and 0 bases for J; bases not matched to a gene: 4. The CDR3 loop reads CASSLERGGSTDTQYF. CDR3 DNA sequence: TGCGCCAGCAGCTTGGAGCGGGGAGGTAGCACAGATACGCAGTATTTT.

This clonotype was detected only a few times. This chain's CDR3 is CASSLLGTQNIQYF. The DNA of the CDR3 is TGTGCCAGCAGTTTATTGGGCACCCAAAACATTCAGTACTTC. The rearrangement uses TRBV12-3 or TRBV12-4 and TRBJ2-4; the D is unclear. This CDR3 has 14 amino acids. V lost 2 bases and J lost 5, with 10 bases in between.

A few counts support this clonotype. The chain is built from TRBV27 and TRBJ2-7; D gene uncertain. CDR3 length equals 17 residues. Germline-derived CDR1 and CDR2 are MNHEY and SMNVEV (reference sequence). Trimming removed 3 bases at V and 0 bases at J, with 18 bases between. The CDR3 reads CASSFSVLGGSSYEQYF. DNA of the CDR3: TGTGCCAGCAGTTTCTCCGTCCTAGGCGGCAGCTCCTACGAGCAGTACTTC.

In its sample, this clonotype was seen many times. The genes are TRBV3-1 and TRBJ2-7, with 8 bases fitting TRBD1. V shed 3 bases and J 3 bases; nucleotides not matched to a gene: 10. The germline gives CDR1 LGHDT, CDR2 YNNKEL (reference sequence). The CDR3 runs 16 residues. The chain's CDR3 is CASSQPQGAQGYEQYF. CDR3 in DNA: TGTGCCAGCAGCCAGCCGCAGGGGGCGCAGGGCTACGAGCAGTACTTC.

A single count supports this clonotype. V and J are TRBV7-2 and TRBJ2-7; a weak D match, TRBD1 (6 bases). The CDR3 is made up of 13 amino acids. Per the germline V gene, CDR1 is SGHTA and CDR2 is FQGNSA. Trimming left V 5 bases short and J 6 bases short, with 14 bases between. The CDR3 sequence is CASSATGFLEQYF. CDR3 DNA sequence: TGTGCCAGCAGCGCCACAGGGTTTCTCGAGCAGTACTTC.

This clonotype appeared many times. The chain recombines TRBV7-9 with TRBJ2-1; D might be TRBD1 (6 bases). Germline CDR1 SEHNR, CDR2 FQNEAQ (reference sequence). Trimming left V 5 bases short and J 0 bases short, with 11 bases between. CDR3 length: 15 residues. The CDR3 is CASSRGGVSYNEQFF. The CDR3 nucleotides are TGTGCCAGCAGCCGAGGGGGTGTCTCCTACAATGAGCAGTTCTTC.

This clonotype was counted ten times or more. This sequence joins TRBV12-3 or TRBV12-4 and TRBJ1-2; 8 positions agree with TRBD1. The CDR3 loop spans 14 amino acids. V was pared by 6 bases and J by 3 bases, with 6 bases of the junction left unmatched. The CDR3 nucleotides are TGTGCCAGCAGCTACGGACAGGGCTACTATGGCTACACCTTC. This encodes CASSYGQGYYGYTF.

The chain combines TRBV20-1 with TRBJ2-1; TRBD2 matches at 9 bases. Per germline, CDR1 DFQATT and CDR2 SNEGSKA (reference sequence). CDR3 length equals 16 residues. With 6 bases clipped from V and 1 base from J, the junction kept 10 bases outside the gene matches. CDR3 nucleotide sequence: TGCAGTGCGCAGTCCAATCTAGCGGGGTCCTACAATGAGCAGTTCTTC. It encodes CSAQSNLAGSYNEQFF.